A single sample gave rise to the 24 T cell receptor beta chains below, sequenced in a study of shared clonotypes between healthy human individuals. Assay: immunoSEQ multiplex PCR; the TCRdb copy retains only in-frame clones and omits some. The data hold more than 1.2 million clones, with about 98.5% observed a single time. Sequenced: naive CD4+ T cells sorted from blood. Subset: CD45RA+ positively selected. The receptor set was obtained from a man under 40 in good health.

The chain joins TRBV5-5 to TRBJ2-7; 7 nucleotides match TRBD1. CDR3 size: 15 residues. With 3 bases clipped from V and 3 bases from J, the junction kept 9 bases outside the gene matches. Germline V gene data show CDR1 as SGHKS and CDR2 as YYEKEE (reference sequence). CDR3 nucleotides: TGTGCCAGCAGCTCCCCCGGACAGGCCCTCTACGAGCAGTACTTC. Encoded protein: CASSSPGQALYEQYF.

This clone was counted only a few times. The chain uses TRBV19 and TRBJ2-7; the match to TRBD2 covers 12 bases. The CDR3 runs 16 residues. The germline CDR1 and CDR2 sequences are LNHDA and SQIVND (reference sequence). V lost 4 bases and J lost 2; bases outside the gene matches: 6. CDR3 sequence reads: CASSSLTSGRPYEQYF. As DNA, the CDR3 is TGTGCCAGTAGTAGCCTGACTAGCGGGAGACCCTACGAGCAGTACTTC.

The V gene is TRBV7-8, the J gene TRBJ1-3, with a tentative D call TRBD1 (5 bases). Trimming cost V 3 bases and J 0 bases, with 9 bases left between them. Germline V gene sequence: CDR1 SGHVS, CDR2 FQNEAQ. There are 15 residues in the CDR3. The CDR3 DNA follows: TGTGCCAGCAGCTTCCGGGACTACTCTGGAAACACCATATATTTT. Amino acids: CASSFRDYSGNTIYF.

This chain links TRBV9 with TRBJ1-3; no clear D gene. The germline V gene encodes CDR1 SGDLS and CDR2 YYNGEE. Trimming took off 2 bases at V and 0 bases at J, with 9 bases between the two ends. This CDR3 is 15 amino acids long. The CDR3 reads CASSVSTDSGNTIYF. In DNA, the CDR3 is TGTGCCAGCAGCGTTTCAACGGACTCTGGAAACACCATATATTTT.

The chain joins TRBV5-4 to TRBJ2-1; D is ambiguous. CDR1 and CDR2 (germline): SGHNT, YYREEE (reference sequence). This CDR3 contains 15 residues. V lost 1 base and J lost 5, with 13 bases in between. In DNA, the CDR3 is TGTGCCAGCAGCTTGACAAGTAGGAGAGACAATGAGCAGTTCTTC. Its translation is CASSLTSRRDNEQFF.

The rearrangement joins TRBV10-1 to TRBJ2-7; TRBD2 matches at 13 bases. The germline V gene encodes CDR1 WNHNN and CDR2 SYGVQD (reference sequence). The V and J ends lost 6 bases and 5 bases, in that order; junction bases with no gene match: 4. The CDR3 runs to 14 residues. CDR3 region: CASSGLAGADEQYF. The DNA of the CDR3 is TGCGCCAGCAGCGGACTAGCGGGAGCGGACGAGCAGTACTTC.

In this sample, this clone turned up once. The chain employs TRBV11-2 and TRBJ1-1; D not certain. There are 14 residues in the CDR3. Germline-derived CDR1 and CDR2 are SGHAT and FQNNGV. V was clipped by 2 bases and J by 3 bases, with 10 bases between them. CDR3 protein: CASSLRLGYTEAFF. CDR3 in DNA: TGTGCCAGCAGCTTAAGGTTAGGGTACACTGAAGCTTTCTTT.

The rearrangement uses TRBV19 and TRBJ2-2, with D perhaps matching TRBD2 (6 bases). CDR1 LNHDA and CDR2 SQIVND come from the germline V gene (reference sequence). The CDR3 spans 16 residues. V was clipped by 7 bases and J by 1 base, with 16 bases between them. The chain's CDR3 is CASTTGVGWNTGELFF. The CDR3 coding sequence is TGTGCCAGTACTACGGGGGTGGGCTGGAACACCGGGGAGCTGTTTTTT.

The V and J genes are TRBV2 and TRBJ2-1, with D possibly matching TRBD2 (5 bases). Germline V gene sequence: CDR1 SNHLY, CDR2 FYNNEI. The CDR3 sequence is 15 residues long. V was cut by 5 bases and J by 7 bases, with 18 bases left in between. The CDR3 DNA is TGTGCCAGCAGTAGACTACTACGGTCTTCGAATGAGCAGTTCTTC. Amino acid sequence: CASSRLLRSSNEQFF.

The chain recombines TRBV10-3 with TRBJ1-1; 8 bases line up with TRBD1. This CDR3 has 15 residues. The germline gives CDR1 ENHRY, CDR2 SYGVKD. The V and J ends lost 5 bases and 2 bases, in that order; junction bases with no gene match: 7. The CDR3 region has the DNA TGTGCCATCAGTCTTGGACAGGGAAAAAACACTGAAGCTTTCTTT. It encodes CAISLGQGKNTEAFF.

J is TRBJ2-3 and V is TRBV19, with D unclear. This CDR3 has 15 residues. V was clipped by 4 bases and J by 1 base, with 12 bases between them. Germline loops: CDR1 LNHDA, CDR2 SQIVND (reference sequence). CDR3 sequence reads: CASSSGTVGTDTQYF. CDR3 coding DNA: TGTGCCAGTAGTAGCGGCACCGTCGGCACAGATACGCAGTATTTT.

This clone was counted once. Other DNA sequences within the sample encode an identical CDR3. The chain carries TRBV5-1 and TRBJ2-2; no reliable D call. V lost 0 bases to trimming and J lost 0 bases, with 0 bases between them. Germline V gene data show CDR1 as SGHRS and CDR2 as YFSETQ. CDR3 size: 13 residues. The CDR3 region is CASSLANTGELFF. In nucleotides, the CDR3 is TGCGCCAGCAGCTTGGCGAACACCGGGGAGCTGTTTTTT.

The chain combines TRBV27 with TRBJ2-7; weak D call: TRBD2 (6 bases). The CDR3 is 16 residues long. CDR1 and CDR2 from the germline V gene are MNHEY and SMNVEV (reference sequence). V dropped 4 bases and J dropped 0 bases, with 16 bases sitting between them. CDR3 sequence (DNA): TGTGCCAGCAGTTATAATAGCGGTCTTAGCTCCTACGAGCAGTACTTC. This codes for CASSYNSGLSSYEQYF.

The V call is TRBV6-7, the J call TRBJ1-2; a possible D gene is TRBD1 (5 bases). TRBV6-7 is recorded as an ORF, its role being uncertain. This CDR3 is 12 amino acids long. The V end was cut by 8 bases, the J end by 14 bases, with 21 bases between. The CDR3 is CASRGDSAARTF. The CDR3 DNA sequence: TGTGCCAGCCGGGGGGACTCCGCCGCTAGGACCTTC.

This clone was observed once. The chain employs TRBV20-1 and TRBJ2-7; 8 bases are a match to TRBD2. Looked up from germline, CDR1 is DFQATT and CDR2 is SNEGSKA (reference sequence). The length of the CDR3 is 11 residues. Losses at the gene ends were 3 bases for V and 10 bases for J; bases not matched to a gene: 5. CDR3 protein: CSASGAGGQYF. CDR3 sequence (DNA): TGCAGTGCTAGTGGGGCGGGAGGTCAGTACTTC.

Remarks on this clone: The junction and the germline gene differ at one end; a read error may be behind it. The chain is built from TRBV27 and TRBJ1-4; D is possibly TRBD1 (5 bases). The CDR3 has 17 residues. Germline V gene sequence: CDR1 MNHEY, CDR2 SMNVEV (reference sequence). CDR3 DNA: TGTGCCAGCAGGTTATTCTTTGCGGGGGGAACTAATGAAAAACTGTTTTTT. Amino acids: CASRLFFAGGTNEKLFF. Looking up the rest from reference TRBV27 and TRBJ1-4 gives the full variable domain: EAQVTQNPRYLITVTGKKLTVTCSQNMNHEYMSWYRQDPGLGLRQIYYSMNVEVTDKGDVPEGYKVSRKEKRNFPLILESPSPNQTSLYFCASRLFFAGGTNEKLFFGSGTQLSVL.

This clone was detected once. The rearrangement links TRBV6-1 to TRBJ1-5, with 7 bases fitting TRBD1. This CDR3 has 13 amino acids. Germline V lookup: CDR1 MNHNS, CDR2 SASEGT. V shed 5 bases, J shed 10 bases, and the junction held 8 bases outside the gene matches. CDR3 protein: CASSNRDSDPQHF. CDR3 DNA sequence: TGTGCCAGCAGTAACCGGGACAGTGATCCCCAGCATTTT.

This chain uses TRBV7-2 with TRBJ1-5, with 9 nucleotides matching TRBD1. From germline, CDR1 is SGHTA and CDR2 FQGNSA. The ends lost 2 bases at V and 0 bases at J; junction bases unmatched: 8. This CDR3 is built from 18 residues. CDR3: CASSLSGTGSYSNQPQHF. The DNA for the CDR3 is TGTGCCAGCAGCTTAAGCGGGACAGGGTCCTATAGCAATCAGCCCCAGCATTTT.

J is TRBJ2-2 and V is TRBV18, with 7 bases matching TRBD2. This CDR3 comprises 14 residues. V shed 3 bases and J 6 bases; nucleotides not matched to a gene: 4. Germline CDR1 and CDR2: KGHSH and LQKENI. The CDR3 is CASSPPRESGELFF. The CDR3 DNA follows: TGTGCCAGCTCACCCCCGCGGGAGTCCGGGGAGCTGTTTTTT. Full variable domain (remainder filled in from reference TRBV18 and TRBJ2-2): NAGVMQNPRHLVRRRGQEARLRCSPMKGHSHVYWYRQLPEEGLKFMVYLQKENIIDESGMPKERFSAEFPKEGPSILRIQQVVRGDSAAYFCASSPPRESGELFFGEGSRLTVL.

As for this clone: In the same sample, other DNA sequences code for this CDR3. V usage is TRBV28 and J usage is TRBJ1-5; no clear D. V lost 3 bases, J lost 4 bases, and 10 bases lay in between. This CDR3 region has 14 residues. CDR1 is MDHEN and CDR2 is SYDVKM in the germline V gene. The CDR3 DNA reads TGTGCCAGCAGTTTGGCCGGAGGTAATCAGCCCCAGCATTTT. Translation: CASSLAGGNQPQHF.

The chain joins TRBV9 to TRBJ2-3, with no clear D. V lost 1 base and J lost 2, with 11 bases in between. Germline CDR1 is SGDLS and CDR2 is YYNGEE. The CDR3 covers 15 residues. CDR3 sequence reads: CASSVLARNTDTQYF. CDR3 coding DNA: TGTGCCAGCAGCGTATTGGCAAGGAACACAGATACGCAGTATTTT. Using reference TRBV9 and TRBJ2-3 for the parts outside the CDR3, the full variable domain is DSGVTQTPKHLITATGQRVTLRCSPRSGDLSVYWYQQSLDQGLQFLIQYYNGEERAKGNILERFSAQQFPDLHSELNLSSLELGDSALYFCASSVLARNTDTQYFGPGTRLTVL.

The rearrangement uses TRBV7-9 and TRBJ2-1; D gene uncertain. CDR1 is SEHNR, CDR2 FQNEAQ, per germline (reference sequence). Trimming removed 8 bases from V and 0 bases from J, with 5 bases in between. The CDR3 sequence is 12 residues long. For the CDR3, the DNA is TGTGCCAGCCACAGCTCCTACAATGAGCAGTTCTTC. Its protein product is CASHSSYNEQFF.

CDR3 DNA sequence: TGTGCCAGCAGCTCGGGACTAGCGGGAGTAAAACATGAGCAGTTCTTC. This gives the protein CASSSGLAGVKHEQFF. The chain couples TRBV7-9 to TRBJ2-1; 14 bases agree with TRBD2. Germline CDR1 and CDR2: SEHNR and FQNEAQ (reference sequence). There are 16 residues in the CDR3. Losses at the gene ends were 4 bases for V and 8 bases for J; bases not matched to a gene: 7.

The chain recombines TRBV7-8 with TRBJ2-7, with D perhaps TRBD2 (5 bases). The CDR3 extends over 15 amino acids. The V end lost 3 bases, the J end lost 0 bases, and 12 bases lay between the germline ends. Looked up from germline, CDR1 is SGHVS and CDR2 is FQNEAQ. DNA for the CDR3: TGTGCCAGCAGCTTGAGGAGCGGTAGCTCCTACGAGCAGTACTTC. It codes for CASSLRSGSSYEQYF.